The T cell receptor (beta chain) described here comes from a study of cytomegalovirus exposure and HLA in healthy donors. PCR used 60 Vbeta primers and 13 Jbeta primers. Method: immunoSEQ multiplex PCR; TCRdb's copy keeps in-frame clones and lacks some. The sample has about 150,000 clones, around 80% seen once; the top ten hold 11%. CDR1 and CDR2 from the germline V gene are SGHNT and YYREEE (reference sequence). The CDR3 is 15 residues long. Deletions cut 2 bases from V and 1 base from J, with 10 bases between. To note about this clone: Antigen: not known.

Overall study findings and caveats: Sequencing likely caused a cluster of highly shared sequence variants. A later analysis reportedly identified an Asian-associated ancestry cluster as carrying fewer N-insertions than the approximately 670-donor mean. It was reportedly the case that the classifier diagnosed cytomegalovirus status with high specificity and sensitivity. Later analysis associated a missense DCLRE1C variant with TCR beta V- and J-gene trimming.

The sequence derives from a young man in good health and CMV-seropositive. The sample consisted of PBMCs. The chain has TRBV5-4 and TRBJ1-5; D might be TRBD1 (5 bases). For the CDR3, the DNA is TGTGCCAGCAGCTTCGGGGGTGCGAGCAATCAGCCCCAGCATTTT. It encodes CASSFGGASNQPQHF.